These 9 T cell receptor beta chains were all obtained from the same sample, sequenced in a study of blood T cell repertoires in COVID-19. Profiled with immunoSEQ multiplex PCR; TCRdb holds only in-frame clones, not every one. The sample has some 76,000 clones; roughly 87% are singletons. The sample was peripheral blood. These receptor sequences come from a woman aged 18-29 years with acute or convalescent COVID-19.

V and J are TRBV30 and TRBJ2-2; 9 bases match TRBD1. Trimming removed 0 bases from V and 3 bases from J; junction bases left unmatched: 2. There are 15 residues in the CDR3. CDR1 is GTSNPN and CDR2 is SVGIG in the germline V gene (reference sequence). CDR3 amino acids: CAWSVRDRDTGELFF. The CDR3 DNA follows: TGTGCCTGGAGTGTAAGGGACAGGGACACCGGGGAGCTGTTTTTT.

This clone came up once. This chain links TRBV11-2 with TRBJ2-1, with 10 positions matching TRBD2. Germline CDR1 and CDR2: SGHAT and FQNNGV. The junction had 6 bases not matched to a gene; V was cut back by 5 bases and J by 5 bases. The CDR3 is 15 residues long. The CDR3 here is CASSPRTSGHNEQFF. The CDR3, as DNA: TGTGCCAGCAGCCCGCGGACTAGCGGCCACAATGAGCAGTTCTTC.

This rearrangement joins TRBV14 to TRBJ2-1, with TRBD2 matching 14 bases. Germline V gives CDR1 SGHDN, CDR2 FVKESK. This CDR3 region has 24 residues. The trim removed 0 bases at V and 6 bases at J, leaving 25 bases unmatched. CDR3 coding DNA: TGTGCCAGCAGCCAAGATCTCGGACTAGCGGGAGGAGGAGGGGGTAAAGGAGATGGCAATGAGCAGTTCTTC. Translated: CASSQDLGLAGGGGGKGDGNEQFF.

On this clone: The sample holds other DNA sequences that translate to the same CDR3. V usage is TRBV6-5 and J usage is TRBJ1-5, with TRBD1 matching 8 bases. With V trimmed by 6 bases and J by 1 base, 5 bases remained unmatched. The CDR3 consists of 15 residues. Germline assignment: CDR1 MNHEY and CDR2 SVGAGI. CDR3 sequence (DNA): TGTGCCAGCAGCCGGGACAGGTCCAGCAATCAGCCCCAGCATTTT. This sequence encodes CASSRDRSSNQPQHF.

This clone has just one count. In DNA, the CDR3 is TGTGCCAGCAGCAGCCTTGGAGGCTTAACCATCAATGAGCAGTTCTTC. It yields the protein CASSSLGGLTINEQFF. The genes are TRBV14 and TRBJ2-1, with D perhaps TRBD2 (5 bases). The CDR3 totals 16 residues. V gave up 5 bases and J gave up 6 bases, with 20 bases separating them. CDR1 is SGHDN, CDR2 FVKESK, per germline.

CDR3 residues: CASSSRTGVANYGYTF. Here the CDR3 DNA reads TGTGCCAGCAGCTCCCGGACAGGGGTAGCTAACTATGGCTACACCTTC. The V and J genes are TRBV7-2 and TRBJ1-2, with TRBD1 matching over 9 bases. Per germline, CDR1 SGHTA and CDR2 FQGNSA. This CDR3 is built from 16 residues. Trimming at V came to 4 bases and at J to 0 bases, leaving 6 bases not matched to a gene. The whole variable domain, remainder taken from reference TRBV7-2 and TRBJ1-2, is GAGVSQSPSNKVTEKGKDVELRCDPISGHTALYWYRQSLGQGLEFLIYFQGNSAPDKSGLPSDRFSAERTGGSVSTLTIQRTQQEDSAVYLCASSSRTGVANYGYTFGSGTRLTVV.

This chain connects TRBV9 to TRBJ1-2; TRBD1 aligns across 8 bases. The CDR3 is made up of 17 amino acids. Per the germline V gene, CDR1 is SGDLS and CDR2 is YYNGEE. Trimming removed 3 bases from V and 6 bases from J; junction bases left unmatched: 16. This chain's CDR3 is CASSARRRIDRGDGYTF. CDR3 bases: TGTGCCAGCAGCGCCCGCCGGAGAATAGACAGGGGCGATGGCTACACCTTC.

This clone was found a few times. J is TRBJ1-1 and V is TRBV6-1; D may be TRBD1 (5 bases). Trimming stripped 2 bases from V and 5 bases from J, with 9 bases between. Germline V lookup: CDR1 MNHNS, CDR2 SASEGT. This CDR3 comprises 13 residues. The CDR3 region is CASSEQGWTEAFF. The CDR3 DNA is TGTGCCAGCAGTGAACAGGGTTGGACTGAAGCTTTCTTT.

The J gene is TRBJ2-3, the V gene TRBV18; D may be TRBD2 (5 bases). V lost 6 bases and J 0 bases, leaving 7 bases between the germline ends. Germline lookup yields CDR1 KGHSH and CDR2 LQKENI. The CDR3 runs 13 residues. The CDR3 nucleotides read TGTGCCAGCTCTCGCGGGAGCACAGATACGCAGTATTTT. Translating gives CASSRGSTDTQYF.